The 15 T cell receptor beta chains below come from one sample, sequenced in a study of long-term antiretroviral therapy in people with HIV. Survey-level resolution applied to immunoSEQ assay v3.0. Generated by immunoSEQ multiplex PCR, the TCRdb table keeps only in-frame clones and is missing some. The sample yields about 36,000 clones, roughly 94% seen once. Sequences were derived from unsorted PBMCs, sampled 4.1 years after starting antiretroviral therapy. These receptors all stem from a woman between 50 and 59 years old with HIV.

The gene calls are TRBV5-1 and TRBJ2-3; D gene ambiguous. V lost 3 bases to trimming and J lost 2 bases, with 13 bases between them. This CDR3 has 15 amino acids. Germline V CDR1 and CDR2: SGHRS, YFSETQ. For the CDR3, the DNA is TGCGCCAGCAGCTCCGGCGTGGCCCACACAGATACGCAGTATTTT. Its protein product is CASSSGVAHTDTQYF.

This chain uses TRBV11-2 with TRBJ1-1, with D possibly TRBD1 on 6 matching bases. Germline-derived CDR1 and CDR2 are SGHAT and FQNNGV. There are 15 residues in the CDR3. V lost 0 bases and J lost 1, with 9 bases in between. CDR3 amino acids: CASSLEGGKNTEAFF. The CDR3 region has the DNA TGTGCCAGCAGCTTAGAAGGGGGGAAGAACACTGAAGCTTTCTTT.

This clone appeared a few times. CDR3 protein: CASSLGPRGDNSPLHF. The CDR3 nucleotides read TGTGCCAGCAGCTTAGGTCCACGGGGGGATAATTCACCCCTCCACTTT. The chain has TRBV7-4 and TRBJ1-6; weak D call: TRBD1 (5 bases). The germline V gene encodes CDR1 SGHVT and CDR2 SQSDAQ. The CDR3 is 16 residues long. The V gene lost 1 base and the J gene lost 5 bases, with 12 bases spanning the gap. Combining the CDR3 with reference TRBV7-4 and TRBJ1-6 gives the whole variable domain GAGVSQSPRYKVAKRGRDVALRCDSISGHVTLYWYRQTLGQGSEVLTYSQSDAQRDKSGRPSGRFSAERPERSVSTLKIQRTEQGDSAVYLCASSLGPRGDNSPLHFGNGTRLTVT.

This chain links TRBV7-6 with TRBJ2-3; TRBD1 is a possible D gene (6 bases). Per the germline V gene, CDR1 is SGHVS and CDR2 is FNYEAQ. The CDR3 loop spans 16 amino acids. The V gene lost 5 bases and the J gene lost 3 bases, with 18 bases spanning the gap. The chain's CDR3 is CASSPRLRGKTDTQYF. The CDR3 coding sequence is TGTGCCAGCAGCCCCCGCCTGAGGGGGAAGACAGATACGCAGTATTTT. Using reference TRBV7-6 and TRBJ2-3 for the parts outside the CDR3, the full variable domain is GAGVSQSPRYKVTKRGQDVALRCDPISGHVSLYWYRQALGQGPEFLTYFNYEAQQDKSGLPNDRFSAERPEGSISTLTIQRTEQRDSAMYRCASSPRLRGKTDTQYFGPGTRLTVL.

The chain uses TRBV19 and TRBJ2-1; TRBD1 matches 9 bases. This CDR3 has 16 residues. CDR1 and CDR2 (germline): LNHDA, SQIVND (reference sequence). Trimming removed 4 bases from V and 0 bases from J; junction bases left unmatched: 4. The CDR3 spells CASSKGTGFSYNEQFF. As DNA, the CDR3 is TGTGCCAGTAGTAAAGGGACAGGGTTCTCCTACAATGAGCAGTTCTTC.

The V gene is TRBV2, the J gene TRBJ1-6; D not resolved. CDR3 length: 13 amino acids. The germline V and J ends were trimmed by 3 bases and 15 bases, with 15 bases remaining between them. Germline lookup yields CDR1 SNHLY and CDR2 FYNNEI. CDR3 in DNA: TGTGCCAGCAGTGAGTCCCCAGTCGGTCTCCTCCACTTT. Encoded protein: CASSESPVGLLHF.

The rearrangement links TRBV5-1 to TRBJ2-2; 7 bases map to TRBD2. With V trimmed by 4 bases and J by 5 bases, 8 bases remained unmatched. CDR3 length: 15 residues. The germline CDR1 and CDR2 sequences are SGHRS and YFSETQ. The DNA for the CDR3 is TGCGCCAGCAGCGCGACTGGCGGGGGAACCGGGGAGCTGTTTTTT. Encoded protein: CASSATGGGTGELFF.

V and J are TRBV10-3 and TRBJ1-3, with 7 bases identical to TRBD1. CDR3 length equals 16 residues. The ends lost 0 bases at V and 2 bases at J; junction bases unmatched: 4. Germline CDR1 and CDR2: ENHRY and SYGVKD. DNA for the CDR3: TGTGCCATCAGTGAGTCAAGTCAGGGGGCTGGAAACACCATATATTTT. It codes for CAISESSQGAGNTIYF.

This clone was seen just once. The CDR3 loop reads CASSQVGVYEQYF. The DNA for the CDR3 is TGTGCCAGCAGCCAAGTAGGCGTCTACGAGCAGTACTTC. The chain combines TRBV14 with TRBJ2-7; D ambiguous. With 1 base removed from V and 3 bases from J, the gap between germline ends came to 7 bases. Germline V gene sequence: CDR1 SGHDN, CDR2 FVKESK. This CDR3 spans 13 amino acids.

The rearrangement uses TRBV7-6 and TRBJ2-5; the match to TRBD2 covers 10 bases. V was pared by 1 base and J by 4 bases, with 3 bases of the junction left unmatched. CDR1 is SGHVS, CDR2 FNYEAQ, per germline. This CDR3 contains 15 residues. The CDR3 DNA reads as TGTGCCAGCAGCTTAGTGTCTAGCGGGGGAGAGACCCAGTACTTC. Its translation is CASSLVSSGGETQYF. Supplemented by reference TRBV7-6 and TRBJ2-5, the full variable domain reads GAGVSQSPRYKVTKRGQDVALRCDPISGHVSLYWYRQALGQGPEFLTYFNYEAQQDKSGLPNDRFSAERPEGSISTLTIQRTEQRDSAMYRCASSLVSSGGETQYFGPGTRLLVL.

The rearrangement joins TRBV5-6 to TRBJ2-4; no reliable D call. The CDR3 is made up of 16 amino acids. Germline CDR1 and CDR2: SGHDT and YYEEEE. Trimming stripped 4 bases from V and 0 bases from J, with 14 bases between. Written as DNA, the CDR3 is TGTGCCAGCAGCCCACGATCTCTGCTAGCCAAAAACATTCAGTACTTC. Amino acid sequence: CASSPRSLLAKNIQYF.

The rearrangement links TRBV27 to TRBJ2-3, with D unclear. Trimming took off 0 bases at V and 7 bases at J, with 8 bases between the two ends. Germline V gene lookup returns CDR1 MNHEY and CDR2 SMNVEV (reference sequence). This CDR3 contains 13 residues. CDR3 sequence reads: CASSLSEVNTQYF. As DNA, the CDR3 is TGTGCCAGCAGTTTATCTGAGGTGAATACGCAGTATTTT.

This clone was recorded once. The V and J genes are TRBV9 and TRBJ1-2, with unresolved D. Germline lookup yields CDR1 SGDLS and CDR2 YYNGEE. The CDR3 has 12 amino acids. Trimming removed 0 bases at V and 7 bases at J, with 7 bases between. The CDR3 DNA is TGTGCCAGCAGCGTAGGGGGAGGTGGCTACACCTTC. This gives the protein CASSVGGGGYTF.

The chain carries TRBV7-9 and TRBJ2-7, with D perhaps given as TRBD1 or TRBD2 (5 bases each). CDR1 and CDR2 from the germline V gene are SEHNR and FQNEAQ (reference sequence). V was pared by 7 bases and J by 5 bases, with 18 bases between. CDR3 length: 14 amino acids. CDR3 residues: CASTPAGRENEQYF. CDR3 bases: TGTGCCAGCACCCCGGCAGGGAGAGAAAACGAGCAGTACTTC.

V gene TRBV30 combines with J gene TRBJ2-5; 9 nucleotides match TRBD1. Unmatched junction bases numbered 7, after V lost 7 bases and J lost 4 bases. CDR3 length: 13 residues. Germline loops: CDR1 GTSNPN, CDR2 SVGIG (reference sequence). CDR3 in amino acids: CASKDRGRETQYF. Here the CDR3 DNA reads TGTGCCTCGAAGGACAGGGGCCGAGAGACCCAGTACTTC.